The 20 T cell receptor beta chains reported below all come from one sample, sequenced in a study of CD8+ T cells in alopecia areata. Treatment of the sample: oral pan-JAK inhibitor, 5-10 mg twice daily. Extracted RNA was reverse transcribed into cDNA, the sequencing template. Measured with immunoSEQ multiplex PCR; TCRdb has only the in-frame clones, and not every one. Counted here are under 250,000 clones, about 50% occurring once; the ten biggest clones make up about 1.6%. The specimen was CD4+ T cells sorted from blood, collected at week 4, from a patient treated with tofacitinib. Receptors originate from a human donor with alopecia areata.

The sample holds a few counts of this clone. V usage is TRBV4-3 and J usage is TRBJ2-5; TRBD2 matches 7 bases. This CDR3 has 13 residues. V trimming: 4 bases; J trimming: 2 bases; junction bases outside the gene matches: 1. Germline V CDR1 and CDR2: LGHNA, YSLEER. Here the CDR3 DNA reads TGCGCCAGCAGCCTGGGGGGGCAAGAGACCCAGTACTTC. Its translation is CASSLGGQETQYF.

CDR3 sequence reads: CASSLPGVNTEAFF. In DNA form, the CDR3 reads TGTGCCAGCAGCCTGCCGGGAGTGAACACTGAAGCTTTCTTT. V usage is TRBV5-6 and J usage is TRBJ1-1; D remains unclear. CDR3 length: 14 amino acids. V gave up 4 bases and J gave up 0 bases, with 10 bases separating them. Germline V gene data show CDR1 as SGHDT and CDR2 as YYEEEE. The variable domain in full, with the rest retrieved from reference TRBV5-6 and TRBJ1-1, is DAGVTQSPTHLIKTRGQQVTLRCSPKSGHDTVSWYQQALGQGPQFIFQYYEEEERQRGNFPDRFSGHQFPNYSSELNVNALLLGDSALYLCASSLPGVNTEAFFGQGTRLTVV.

The chain is built from TRBV25-1 and TRBJ1-2; D might be TRBD1 (5 bases). Germline V lookup: CDR1 MGHDK, CDR2 SYGVNS. The ends were cut back, 1 base at V and 2 bases at J, with 8 bases in the middle. There are 14 residues in the CDR3. CDR3 in amino acids: CASSESWGNYGYTF. DNA of the CDR3: TGTGCCAGCAGTGAATCGTGGGGGAACTATGGCTACACCTTC.

J is TRBJ2-1 and V is TRBV29-1; 13 positions match TRBD2. The CDR3 has 15 residues. Germline V CDR1 and CDR2: SQVTM, ANQGSEA. V lost 4 bases to trimming and J lost 9 bases; unmatched junction nucleotides: 9. The CDR3 reads CSVGALAGGPSEQFF. DNA for the CDR3: TGCAGCGTTGGCGCACTAGCGGGGGGGCCGAGTGAGCAGTTCTTC.

V is TRBV20-1 and J is TRBJ2-5; either TRBD1 or TRBD2 may fit D (5 bases each). Germline V gene data show CDR1 as DFQATT and CDR2 as SNEGSKA (reference sequence). The CDR3 is made up of 11 amino acids. V shed 3 bases and J shed 4 bases, with 6 bases lying between them. As DNA, the CDR3 is TGCAGTGCTAGCGGGGCAGAGACCCAGTACTTC. Its protein product is CSASGAETQYF.

The chain links TRBV5-1 to TRBJ2-1; TRBD2 aligns across 7 bases. The CDR3 runs to 15 residues. V gave up 1 base and J gave up 3 bases; unmatched junction bases: 4. Per germline, CDR1 SGHRS and CDR2 YFSETQ. The CDR3 sequence is CASSLSRGVYNEQFF. In DNA, the CDR3 is TGCGCCAGCAGCTTGTCTCGGGGGGTCTACAATGAGCAGTTCTTC.

The chain is built from TRBV7-9 and TRBJ1-2; possible D gene TRBD1, 6 bases. The CDR3 length is 15 residues. V was trimmed by 4 bases and J by 8 bases, leaving 20 bases between them. Germline CDR1 and CDR2: SEHNR and FQNEAQ (reference sequence). The CDR3 nucleotides are TGTGCCAGCAGCTCATCCCTCCGGGACAAGGAGGGCTACACCTTC. It yields the protein CASSSSLRDKEGYTF.

This chain links TRBV2 with TRBJ2-1; no clear D. Trimming stripped 7 bases from V and 8 bases from J, with 21 bases between. CDR3 length: 15 amino acids. CDR1 is SNHLY and CDR2 is FYNNEI in the germline V gene. This CDR3 reads CASTNLGVLGDEQFF. CDR3 DNA sequence: TGTGCCAGCACCAACCTTGGGGTGTTGGGCGATGAGCAGTTCTTC. The whole variable domain, remainder taken from reference TRBV2 and TRBJ2-1, is EPEVTQTPSHQVTQMGQEVILRCVPISNHLYFYWYRQILGQKVEFLVSFYNNEISEKSEIFDDQFSVERPDGSNFTLKIRSTKLEDSAMYFCASTNLGVLGDEQFFGPGTRLTVL.

This clone was seen a handful of times. V gene TRBV5-1 combines with J gene TRBJ2-3; 11 positions agree with TRBD1. The V gene's germline CDR1 is SGHRS and CDR2 YFSETQ. V lost 4 bases and J lost 4; bases outside the gene matches: 8. CDR3 length: 16 residues. The CDR3 is CASSPGTGGFADTQYF. In DNA, the CDR3 is TGCGCCAGCAGCCCTGGGACAGGGGGTTTCGCAGATACGCAGTATTTT.

The chain has TRBV25-1 and TRBJ2-7; 12 bases are a match to TRBD1. The CDR3 is made up of 15 amino acids. V trimming: 4 bases; J trimming: 6 bases; junction bases outside the gene matches: 7. Germline values: CDR1 MGHDK, CDR2 SYGVNS. The CDR3 spells CASSAPGQGASEQYF. DNA of the CDR3: TGTGCCAGCAGTGCACCGGGACAGGGGGCATCCGAGCAGTACTTC.

This clone has only a few counts. The chain uses TRBV14 and TRBJ2-3; 9 nucleotides align to TRBD2. The germline CDR1 and CDR2 sequences are SGHDN and FVKESK. Unmatched junction bases numbered 2, after V lost 5 bases and J lost 2 bases. The CDR3 has 14 amino acids. Written as DNA, the CDR3 is TGTGCCAGCAGCGGGACTAGCTACACAGATACGCAGTATTTT. Translated: CASSGTSYTDTQYF.

This chain links TRBV5-1 with TRBJ1-6; no definite D call. V was trimmed by 0 bases and J by 7 bases, leaving 5 bases between them. Looked up from germline, CDR1 is SGHRS and CDR2 is YFSETQ. This CDR3 is built from 13 residues. CDR3 nucleotides: TGCGCCAGCAGCTTGGGGCCGAATTCACCCCTCCACTTT. Translation: CASSLGPNSPLHF. Complete variable domain (other parts from reference TRBV5-1 and TRBJ1-6): KAGVTQTPRYLIKTRGQQVTLSCSPISGHRSVSWYQQTPGQGLQFLFEYFSETQRNKGNFPGRFSGRQFSNSRSEMNVSTLELGDSALYLCASSLGPNSPLHFGNGTRLTVT.

This chain uses TRBV29-1 with TRBJ2-2; 9 positions match TRBD1. This CDR3 contains 14 residues. Germline V gives CDR1 SQVTM, CDR2 ANQGSEA. The V segment lost 7 bases and the J segment 0 bases; nucleotides outside the gene matches: 3. In DNA form, the CDR3 reads TGCAGCGGAAGACAGGGGGCGAACACCGGGGAGCTGTTTTTT. It encodes CSGRQGANTGELFF.

V is TRBV7-2 and J is TRBJ2-5; 7 bases match TRBD1. The V segment lost 6 bases and the J segment 2 bases; nucleotides outside the gene matches: 6. CDR1 is SGHTA, CDR2 FQGNSA, per germline. The CDR3 has 14 residues. Here the CDR3 reads CASRRGTAQETQYF. The CDR3 region has the DNA TGTGCCAGCAGAAGAGGGACAGCACAAGAGACCCAGTACTTC.

The V gene is TRBV10-3, the J gene TRBJ2-5, with 9 bases fitting TRBD1. The V gene end was trimmed by 4 bases and the J gene end by 2 bases; junction bases not matched to a gene: 2. CDR3 length: 14 residues. The germline gives CDR1 ENHRY, CDR2 SYGVKD. The CDR3 reads CAISGGTGQETQYF. The CDR3 nucleotides are TGTGCCATCAGTGGTGGGACAGGGCAAGAGACCCAGTACTTC.

The chain joins TRBV7-2 to TRBJ1-1, with D tentatively TRBD1 (6 bases). V was shortened by 4 bases and J by 5 bases, with 14 bases between the two germline ends. The CDR3 runs 14 residues. The germline gives CDR1 SGHTA, CDR2 FQGNSA. CDR3 in amino acids: CASSSETGWTEAFF. CDR3 bases: TGTGCCAGCAGCTCCGAGACAGGTTGGACTGAAGCTTTCTTT.

The J gene is TRBJ2-5, the V gene TRBV9; TRBD2 matches at 7 bases. The CDR3 consists of 15 residues. Germline V gives CDR1 SGDLS, CDR2 YYNGEE. The J segment lost 5 bases and the V segment lost 1 base, leaving 8 bases of the junction unmatched. The CDR3 region has the DNA TGTGCCAGCAGCGTACAAGGGAGGGCCCTGGAGACCCAGTACTTC. Its protein product is CASSVQGRALETQYF.

The rearrangement uses TRBV30 and TRBJ2-3; perhaps TRBD1 as D (6 bases). V shed 0 bases and J shed 5 bases, with 15 bases lying between them. This CDR3 contains 15 residues. Germline V lookup: CDR1 GTSNPN, CDR2 SVGIG (reference sequence). CDR3 sequence (DNA): TGTGCCTGGAGTGTAGGAACAGGGATGGTAGATACGCAGTATTTT. Translated, it gives CAWSVGTGMVDTQYF.

The CDR3 is CASSPQGPTGELFF. CDR3 in DNA: TGTGCCAGCAGTCCCCAGGGACCTACCGGGGAGCTGTTTTTT. The chain employs TRBV6-6 and TRBJ2-2, with D tentatively TRBD1 or TRBD2 (5 bases each). CDR1 is MNHNY, CDR2 SVGAGI, per germline (reference sequence). The V end lost 5 bases, the J end lost 5 bases, and 12 bases lay between the germline ends. This CDR3 spans 14 amino acids.

This chain links TRBV7-2 with TRBJ1-2; D is unclear. Germline CDR1 is SGHTA and CDR2 is FQGNSA. Trimming pared 1 base from V and 2 bases from J, leaving 11 bases between. The CDR3 extends over 15 amino acids. CDR3 residues: CASSLEQHSNYGYTF. CDR3 in DNA: TGTGCCAGCAGCTTAGAGCAGCATAGCAACTATGGCTACACCTTC.